These 2 T cell receptor beta chains share one sample of origin, sequenced in a study of shared clonotypes between healthy human individuals. The naive CD8 population came from CD45RO-negative cells selected for CCR7, without terminally differentiated effector memory CD45RA+ cells. Data came from immunoSEQ multiplex PCR; TCRdb stores just in-frame clones and leaves some out. In the table there are about 2.2 million clones, around 93% of which are singletons. Sample: naive CD8+ T cells from PBMCs. These receptors all come from a man aged 18 to 30 in good health. Some clones in this sample may be carry-over from other donors' samples.

The J gene is TRBJ1-3, the V gene TRBV28, with 8 bases lining up with TRBD1. The germline CDR1 and CDR2 sequences are MDHEN and SYDVKM. With 1 base clipped from V and 4 bases from J, the junction kept 9 bases outside the gene matches. The CDR3 spans 17 residues. CDR3 amino acids: CASSLFPQGARGNTIYF. Here the CDR3 DNA reads TGTGCCAGCAGTTTATTTCCCCAGGGGGCGAGGGGAAACACCATATATTTT.

This sequence joins TRBV5-1 and TRBJ2-1, with TRBD2 matching over 10 bases. Losses at the gene ends were 4 bases for V and 4 bases for J; bases not matched to a gene: 5. The V gene's germline CDR1 is SGHRS and CDR2 YFSETQ. The CDR3 covers 15 residues. As DNA, the CDR3 is TGCGCCAGCAGCGAGACTAGCGGGTTGTACAATGAGCAGTTCTTC. Encoded protein: CASSETSGLYNEQFF.